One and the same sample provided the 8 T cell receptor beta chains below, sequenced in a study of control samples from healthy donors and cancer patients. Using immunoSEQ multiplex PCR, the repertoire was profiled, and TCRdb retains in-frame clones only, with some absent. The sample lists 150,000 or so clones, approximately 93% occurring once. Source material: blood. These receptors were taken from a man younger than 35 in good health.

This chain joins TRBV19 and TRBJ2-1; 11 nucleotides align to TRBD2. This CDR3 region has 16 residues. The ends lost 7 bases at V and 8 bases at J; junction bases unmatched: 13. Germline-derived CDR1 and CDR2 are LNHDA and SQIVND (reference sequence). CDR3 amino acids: CASKDSGRAFRDEQFF. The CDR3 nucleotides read TGTGCCAGTAAAGATAGCGGGAGGGCCTTTCGAGATGAGCAGTTCTTC.

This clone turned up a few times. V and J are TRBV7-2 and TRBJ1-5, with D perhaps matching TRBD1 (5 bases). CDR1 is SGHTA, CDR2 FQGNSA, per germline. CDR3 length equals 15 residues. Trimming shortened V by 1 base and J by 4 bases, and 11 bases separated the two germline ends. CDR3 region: CASSLEVGVNQPQHF. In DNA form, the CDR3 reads TGTGCCAGCAGCTTAGAAGTAGGGGTTAATCAGCCCCAGCATTTT.

Here the CDR3 DNA reads TGCAGTGTGCAGACGCGGGGGACGCAGTATTTT. It specifies CSVQTRGTQYF. This rearrangement joins TRBV20-1 to TRBJ2-3; TRBD2 aligns across 7 bases. Germline loops: CDR1 DFQATT, CDR2 SNEGSKA (reference sequence). This CDR3 is 11 amino acids long. J lost 9 bases, V lost 7 bases, and 7 bases had no gene match.

The DNA for the CDR3 is TGTGCCAGCGGAAGCGGGAGCTCCTACAATGAGCAGTTCTTC. Translation: CASGSGSSYNEQFF. V usage is TRBV7-9 and J usage is TRBJ2-1; 8 bases line up with TRBD2. This CDR3 is built from 14 residues. After removal of 8 bases from V and 0 bases from J, the junction contained 3 bases not matched to a gene. The germline gives CDR1 SEHNR, CDR2 FQNEAQ (reference sequence).

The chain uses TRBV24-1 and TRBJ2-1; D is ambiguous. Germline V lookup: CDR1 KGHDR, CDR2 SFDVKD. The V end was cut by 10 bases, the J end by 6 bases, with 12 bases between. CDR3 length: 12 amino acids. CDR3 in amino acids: CATSSVRNEQFF. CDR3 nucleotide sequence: TGTGCCACAAGCTCGGTCCGCAATGAGCAGTTCTTC.

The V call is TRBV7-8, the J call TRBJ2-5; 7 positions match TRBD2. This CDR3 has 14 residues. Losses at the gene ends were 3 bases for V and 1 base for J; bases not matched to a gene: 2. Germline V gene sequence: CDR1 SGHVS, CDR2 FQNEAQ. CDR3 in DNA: TGTGCCAGCAGCTTCGGGGGGTCCCAAGAGACCCAGTACTTC. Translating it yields CASSFGGSQETQYF.

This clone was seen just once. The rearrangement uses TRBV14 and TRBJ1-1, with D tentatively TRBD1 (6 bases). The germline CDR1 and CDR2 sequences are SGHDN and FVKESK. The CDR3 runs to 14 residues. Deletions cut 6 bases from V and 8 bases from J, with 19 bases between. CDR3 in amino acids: CASRRQGIAEEAFF. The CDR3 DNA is TGTGCCAGCAGACGCCAGGGGATAGCAGAAGAAGCTTTCTTT. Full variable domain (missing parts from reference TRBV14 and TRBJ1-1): EAGVTQFPSHSVIEKGQTVTLRCDPISGHDNLYWYRRVMGKEIKFLLHFVKESKQDESGMPNNRFLAERTGGTYSTLKVQPAELEDSGVYFCASRRQGIAEEAFFGQGTRLTVV.

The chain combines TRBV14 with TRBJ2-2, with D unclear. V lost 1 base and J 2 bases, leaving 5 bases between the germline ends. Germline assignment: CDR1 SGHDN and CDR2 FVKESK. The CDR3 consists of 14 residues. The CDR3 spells CASSQGYNTGELFF. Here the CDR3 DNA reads TGTGCCAGCAGCCAAGGGTACAACACCGGGGAGCTGTTTTTT. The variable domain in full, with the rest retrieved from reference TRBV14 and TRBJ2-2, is EAGVTQFPSHSVIEKGQTVTLRCDPISGHDNLYWYRRVMGKEIKFLLHFVKESKQDESGMPNNRFLAERTGGTYSTLKVQPAELEDSGVYFCASSQGYNTGELFFGEGSRLTVL.